Reported below is one T cell receptor (beta chain). Antigen specificity is unknown. Researchers built TCR beta libraries using quantitative 5'-RACE with molecular barcodes. Using its own MiXCR run on the 5' RACE reads, TCRdb lists one record per CDR3 protein. The sample shows a few hundred thousand distinct CDR3 sequences, around 19% of them seen only once. This specimen belongs to a study of CD8 T cells in ankylosing spondylitis. With 3 bases removed from V and 5 bases from J, the gap between germline ends came to 11 bases. CDR1 and CDR2 (germline): ENHRY, SYGVKD. CDR3 length: 14 residues. Study-wide results and limits: A TCR beta motif of roughly eight highly homologous variants seemed to mark ankylosing spondylitis blood. Significant enrichment of disease-linked clones was reportedly seen in matched ankylosing spondylitis synovial fluid.

This clonotype originated in a male donor with ankylosing spondylitis. The chain has TRBV10-3 and TRBJ2-1; D is perhaps TRBD1 (5 bases). Material: blood, either unsorted or a sorted T cell fraction (not recorded which). CDR3 in amino acids: CAISDRGGNNEQFF. CDR3 in DNA: TGTGCCATCAGTGATAGGGGCGGAAACAATGAGCAGTTCTTC.